These 14 T cell receptor beta chains originate from one sample sequenced in a study of T-cell memory formation after mild COVID-19. TCRdb recomputed calls from the 5' RACE reads with MiXCR, one row per CDR3 protein. The sample has 300,000 to 400,000 distinct CDR3 sequences; more than 15% are singletons. Sequencing was performed on PBMCs or a T cell subset sorted from them (not recorded which). These receptors all stem from a man aged 18-30 years who had mild COVID-19 (a few samples of this study predate the infection). Cell type and time point are not known.

The chain employs TRBV3-1 and TRBJ1-2; D ambiguous. Trimming cost V 9 bases and J 4 bases, with 15 bases left between them. This CDR3 region has 13 residues. Germline V CDR1 and CDR2: LGHDT, YNNKEL (reference sequence). The CDR3 loop is CASKDGQAYGYTF. DNA for the CDR3: TGTGCCAGTAAGGACGGGCAAGCCTATGGCTACACCTTC.

The rearrangement links TRBV7-9 to TRBJ1-6; 7 bases fit TRBD1. Germline V lookup: CDR1 SEHNR, CDR2 FQNEAQ (reference sequence). V shed 10 bases and J 1 base; nucleotides not matched to a gene: 7. This CDR3 region has 15 residues. CDR3 sequence: CATGEGASYNSPLHF. The CDR3 DNA reads TGTGCCACGGGAGAGGGGGCGTCCTATAATTCACCCCTCCACTTT.

This clonotype was observed a few times. The V and J genes are TRBV7-8 and TRBJ1-1, with D tentatively TRBD1 (6 bases). The CDR3 has 14 residues. Trimming stripped 7 bases from V and 1 base from J, with 13 bases between. Germline CDR1 SGHVS, CDR2 FQNEAQ. CDR3 residues: CASKTEQGNTEAFF. Written as DNA, the CDR3 is TGTGCCAGCAAGACAGAACAGGGGAACACTGAAGCTTTCTTT.

This clonotype was detected ten times or more. This sequence joins TRBV6-1 and TRBJ2-7, with D possibly TRBD1 on 6 matching bases. V lost 6 bases and J lost 2, with 11 bases in between. The CDR3 is 13 amino acids. Germline loops: CDR1 MNHNS, CDR2 SASEGT. The CDR3 coding sequence is TGTGCCAGCAGAGGACAGCAAACCTACGAGCAGTACTTC. Protein product: CASRGQQTYEQYF.

The chain joins TRBV6-2 or TRBV6-3 to TRBJ2-6; the D is unclear. Trimming cost V 8 bases and J 3 bases, with 8 bases left between them. The V gene's germline CDR1 is MNHEY and CDR2 SVGEGT. This CDR3 comprises 13 residues. The DNA for the CDR3 is TGTGCCAGCCAAGACGGTGGGGCCAACGTCCTGACTTTC. This sequence encodes CASQDGGANVLTF.

This clonotype occurred a few times. V gene TRBV11-2 combines with J gene TRBJ2-2; the match to TRBD2 covers 13 bases. This CDR3 is built from 15 residues. From germline, CDR1 is SGHAT and CDR2 FQNNGV. V shed 5 bases and J 7 bases; nucleotides not matched to a gene: 4. The CDR3 loop is CASSQRTSGGGELFF. CDR3 nucleotides: TGTGCCAGCAGCCAGAGGACTAGCGGGGGCGGGGAGCTGTTTTTT.

This clonotype was observed a handful of times. V is TRBV6-5 and J is TRBJ2-3, with a tentative D call TRBD2 (5 bases). The CDR3 consists of 15 residues. V dropped 6 bases and J dropped 6 bases, with 19 bases sitting between them. From germline, CDR1 is MNHEY and CDR2 SVGAGI. CDR3 residues: CASRTWKGGSDTQYF. CDR3 DNA sequence: TGTGCCAGCAGGACCTGGAAAGGAGGCTCCGATACGCAGTATTTT.

This rearrangement joins TRBV7-2 to TRBJ1-1, with TRBD1 matching 9 bases. CDR3 length equals 14 residues. Trimming at V came to 7 bases and at J to 5 bases, leaving 8 bases not matched to a gene. CDR1 is SGHTA and CDR2 is FQGNSA in the germline V gene. The CDR3 nucleotides are TGTGCCAGCATACGGGACAGGGAGGGGACTGAAGCTTTCTTT. It encodes CASIRDREGTEAFF.

Comment on this clonotype: The DNA is omitted, as the CDR3 cannot be located on it reliably, and the CDR3 follows TCRdb's listing. The chain joins TRBV12-3 or TRBV12-4 to TRBJ1-1; the table's D call TRBD1 went unverified against the DNA. The CDR3 contains 16 residues when both ends are counted. CDR3 region: CASSFSVLAQGSEAFF.

This clonotype was detected only a few times. The gene calls are TRBV7-2 and TRBJ2-2; no reliable D call. The CDR3 runs to 13 residues. V lost 1 base and J 8 bases, leaving 8 bases between the germline ends. Germline V gives CDR1 SGHTA, CDR2 FQGNSA. The CDR3 spells CASSLGSVGELFF. CDR3 nucleotide sequence: TGTGCCAGCAGCTTAGGTTCGGTTGGGGAGCTGTTTTTT.

This clonotype was counted only a few times. The chain employs TRBV28 and TRBJ1-5; 8 nucleotides line up with TRBD1. V lost 6 bases to trimming and J lost 4 bases; unmatched junction nucleotides: 14. Germline assignment: CDR1 MDHEN and CDR2 SYDVKM. The CDR3 consists of 17 residues. The CDR3 coding sequence is TGTGCCAGCAGCCCAGGGGGCAGGGGAGTAAGTAATCAGCCCCAGCATTTT. Its protein product is CASSPGGRGVSNQPQHF.

The chain uses TRBV6-5 and TRBJ2-3; TRBD1 might be the D (6 bases). Germline lookup yields CDR1 MNHEY and CDR2 SVGAGI. The V gene lost 5 bases and the J gene lost 2 bases, with 17 bases spanning the gap. The CDR3 is made up of 16 amino acids. For the CDR3, the DNA is TGTGCCAGCAGTCCCTACTCCGGGACAATCACAGATACGCAGTATTTT. Amino acid sequence: CASSPYSGTITDTQYF.

This rearrangement joins TRBV3-1 to TRBJ1-2, with D possibly being TRBD1 (5 bases). CDR3 length: 14 amino acids. Germline values: CDR1 LGHDT, CDR2 YNNKEL (reference sequence). Deletions cut 4 bases from V and 8 bases from J, with 17 bases between. This CDR3 is CASSPHGGVSGYTF. The CDR3 bases are TGTGCCAGCAGCCCCCACGGGGGGGTATCCGGCTACACCTTC.

In this sample, this clonotype turned up a few times. J is TRBJ1-5 and V is TRBV7-8, with a tentative D call TRBD1 (6 bases). Trimming took 3 bases from V and 6 from J, leaving 18 bases between them. The CDR3 has 16 amino acids. The germline V gene encodes CDR1 SGHVS and CDR2 FQNEAQ. The CDR3 loop is CASSLGGGHGGQPQHF. The CDR3 nucleotides are TGTGCCAGCAGCTTGGGTGGGGGACACGGGGGTCAGCCCCAGCATTTT.